This T cell receptor (beta chain) was documented in a study of a mutant IDH1 vaccine in newly diagnosed glioma. Time point of the sample: week 5, during vaccination. A single vaccine dose contained 300 ug of mutant IDH1 20-mer peptide, and topical imiquimod was used with it. Every donor had a new WHO grade 3 or 4 astrocytoma that was IDH1-mutant, with loss of nuclear ATRX. Clones were read by immunoSEQ multiplex PCR, and TCRdb kept only the in-frame ones, dropping some. The table lists 25,000 or so clones, more than 60% of them singletons. Per germline, CDR1 SGHNT and CDR2 YYREEE (reference sequence). The CDR3 spans 15 residues. The ends were cut back, 3 bases at V and 2 bases at J, with 13 bases in the middle. This clone was detected a few times. The antigen is undetermined.

The chain uses TRBV5-4 and TRBJ2-3, with D possibly matching TRBD2 (5 bases). This TCR was recovered from a man aged 40-50 years with glioma. Some clones in this sample may be carry-over from other donors' samples. The material was PBMCs, obtained from a glioma patient whose treatment included an IDH1 peptide vaccine. CDR3 amino acids: CASSSATSHTDTQYF. The DNA for the CDR3 is TGTGCCAGCAGCTCCGCTACTAGTCACACAGATACGCAGTATTTT.